The present T cell receptor beta chain was sequenced within a study of early T cells in non-severe SARS-CoV-2 infection. This CDR3 has 16 amino acids. V gave up 3 bases and J gave up 8 bases; unmatched junction bases: 12. The germline CDR1 and CDR2 sequences are SGHRS and YFSETQ. Unique molecular identifiers were attached to individual cDNA molecules. TCRdb reanalysed the 5' RACE reads using MiXCR and keeps one entry per CDR3 protein. Among approximately 74,000 distinct CDR3 sequences listed, about 14% were seen once. J is TRBJ1-4 and V is TRBV5-1; 8 nucleotides agree with TRBD1. Sequencing was carried out using whole blood. This TCR was sampled from an adult who was a healthcare worker with PCR-confirmed SARS-CoV-2 infection or an uninfected control (not recorded which). CDR3 loop: CASSWTGTGADEKLFF. The CDR3, as DNA: TGCGCCAGCAGCTGGACCGGGACAGGAGCAGACGAAAAACTGTTTTTT.